The 30 T cell receptor beta chains listed next were all sequenced from one sample in a study of beta chain features in type 1 diabetes. Their antigens are not known. The study reverse transcribed the entire isolated RNA, so it sequenced expressed TCRB transcripts. Sequencing was performed with immunoSEQ multiplex PCR; in TCRdb, only in-frame clones are kept and a portion is missing. Of over 600,000 clones listed, around 12% are singletons. Study-wide results and caveats: Type 1 diabetes patients had moderately but significantly shorter TCRB CDR3s in all four CD4+ subsets.

The sequencing input was naive CD4+ T cells from blood. These receptors came from a man aged 25 to 40 with type 1 diabetes.

The CDR3 bases are TGTGCCACCAGCAGAGATCGCGGGGTTCGAGCTAACTATGGCTACACCTTC. It codes for CATSRDRGVRANYGYTF. This chain joins TRBV15 and TRBJ1-2, with unresolved D. V lost 0 bases and J 0 bases, leaving 14 bases between the germline ends. The CDR3 is 17 residues long. Germline CDR1 LNHNV, CDR2 YYDKDF (reference sequence).

This sequence joins TRBV7-2 and TRBJ2-7; D unclear. Germline CDR1 SGHTA, CDR2 FQGNSA. With 3 bases removed from V and 11 bases from J, the gap between germline ends came to 17 bases. This CDR3 spans 13 amino acids. CDR3 nucleotides: TGTGCCAGCAGCTTTTACAGAGTCTACGAAAAGTACTTC. Encoded protein: CASSFYRVYEKYF.

This chain joins TRBV7-3 and TRBJ1-6; possibly TRBD1 for D (5 bases). Germline V lookup: CDR1 SGHTA, CDR2 FQGTGA. The V and J ends lost 5 bases and 7 bases respectively, with 21 bases between them. The CDR3 has 17 residues. CDR3 nucleotides: TGTGCCAGCAGCCCCCTCCGGAGAGGGGCCACAAATTCACCCCTCCACTTT. Amino acid sequence: CASSPLRRGATNSPLHF.

As concerns this clone: This sample also contains other DNA sequences that code for the same CDR3. This rearrangement joins TRBV5-6 to TRBJ2-5; unclear D gene. V lost 1 base and J 5 bases, leaving 3 bases between the germline ends. There are 11 residues in the CDR3. In germline, CDR1 is SGHDT, CDR2 YYEEEE. The CDR3 nucleotides read TGTGCCAGCAGCTTGCGGGAGACCCAGTACTTC. Translation gives CASSLRETQYF. Filled out from reference TRBV5-6 and TRBJ2-5, the complete variable domain reads DAGVTQSPTHLIKTRGQQVTLRCSPKSGHDTVSWYQQALGQGPQFIFQYYEEEERQRGNFPDRFSGHQFPNYSSELNVNALLLGDSALYLCASSLRETQYFGPGTRLLVL.

This clone occurred a few times. This sequence joins TRBV15 and TRBJ2-5, with D possibly TRBD1 on 5 matching bases. The CDR3 extends over 15 amino acids. The V and J ends lost 0 bases and 4 bases respectively, with 12 bases between them. Germline V gives CDR1 LNHNV, CDR2 YYDKDF (reference sequence). This CDR3 is CATSRDNDRRETQYF. The CDR3 nucleotides read TGTGCCACCAGCAGAGATAACGACAGACGAGAGACCCAGTACTTC.

This clone was detected only a few times. The V call is TRBV4-1, the J call TRBJ2-7; D uncertain. The CDR3 contains 13 residues. Germline CDR1 MGHRA, CDR2 YSYEKL. Trimming took 1 base from V and 5 from J, leaving 9 bases between them. CDR3: CASSQGISDEQYF. In nucleotides, the CDR3 is TGCGCCAGCAGCCAAGGGATTTCAGACGAGCAGTACTTC.

This clone was picked up a small number of times. V and J are TRBV7-2 and TRBJ1-3, with 7 bases matching TRBD1. J gave up 0 bases and V 3 bases, and 5 bases lay outside the gene matches. Germline V gene data show CDR1 as SGHTA and CDR2 as FQGNSA. The CDR3 is made up of 16 amino acids. CDR3 bases: TGTGCCAGCAGCTTTGTGGGACAGAGCTCTGGAAACACCATATATTTT. Protein: CASSFVGQSSGNTIYF.

This clone came up a few times. The chain employs TRBV7-9 and TRBJ1-1; D remains unclear. Germline V gene data show CDR1 as SEHNR and CDR2 as FQNEAQ (reference sequence). Deletions cut 1 base from V and 4 bases from J, with 4 bases between. This CDR3 is 12 amino acids long. CDR3 sequence reads: CASSLVLTEAFF. The CDR3 nucleotides read TGTGCCAGCAGCTTAGTCCTCACTGAAGCTTTCTTT.

This clone has just a few counts. This chain links TRBV7-9 with TRBJ2-1; TRBD2 is a possible D gene (6 bases). CDR1 is SEHNR, CDR2 FQNEAQ, per germline (reference sequence). V was pared by 7 bases and J by 5 bases, with 12 bases between. The CDR3 totals 13 residues. The chain's CDR3 is CASIPGENNEQFF. CDR3 nucleotides: TGTGCCAGCATCCCGGGGGAGAACAATGAGCAGTTCTTC.

The V gene is TRBV4-2, the J gene TRBJ1-1, with 8 bases lining up with TRBD1. Looked up from germline, CDR1 is LGHNA and CDR2 is YNFKEQ. CDR3 length: 15 residues. J gave up 0 bases and V 5 bases, and 5 bases lay outside the gene matches. CDR3 sequence (DNA): TGTGCCAGCAGCGGACAGGGAATCTTGAACACTGAAGCTTTCTTT. It encodes CASSGQGILNTEAFF.

Only a few counts were recorded for this clone. Other DNA sequences in this sample translate to the same CDR3. CDR3 sequence reads: CASSSQGWETQYF. The CDR3 nucleotides are TGTGCCAGCAGCTCACAGGGGTGGGAGACCCAGTACTTC. V usage is TRBV7-2 and J usage is TRBJ2-5; TRBD1 matches 7 bases. V shed 4 bases and J 5 bases; nucleotides not matched to a gene: 4. The V gene's germline CDR1 is SGHTA and CDR2 FQGNSA. The CDR3 has 13 amino acids.

This clone turned up a few times. This chain links TRBV11-2 with TRBJ2-7, with TRBD2 matching 8 bases. The CDR3 consists of 13 residues. From germline, CDR1 is SGHAT and CDR2 FQNNGV. After removal of 1 base from V and 5 bases from J, the junction contained 1 base not matched to a gene. CDR3 nucleotides: TGTGCCAGCAGCTTAGCGGGAGGGGACGAGCAGTACTTC. Its translation is CASSLAGGDEQYF.

This clone was observed a handful of times. The chain carries TRBV27 and TRBJ2-5; 8 positions agree with TRBD2. V lost 8 bases to trimming and J lost 12 bases; unmatched junction nucleotides: 11. CDR3 length: 12 residues. Germline CDR1 and CDR2: MNHEY and SMNVEV (reference sequence). Written as DNA, the CDR3 is TGTGCCAGCTCTACTCCACCGGGACTAGAGTACTTC. Translating it yields CASSTPPGLEYF.

This chain links TRBV4-3 with TRBJ2-6; 9 bases are a match to TRBD1. Germline loops: CDR1 LGHNA, CDR2 YSLEER. The CDR3 spans 18 residues. With 1 base clipped from V and 1 base from J, the junction kept 5 bases outside the gene matches. CDR3 sequence (DNA): TGCGCCAGCAGCCAAGTGTCGGGACAGGGATCTGGGGCCAACGTCCTGACTTTC. Translating gives CASSQVSGQGSGANVLTF.

The chain has TRBV14 and TRBJ2-1; no clear D. Trimming left V 3 bases short and J 5 bases short, with 14 bases between. Germline CDR1 and CDR2: SGHDN and FVKESK. This CDR3 is built from 15 residues. CDR3: CASSHWSIGNNEQFF. CDR3 coding DNA: TGTGCCAGCAGCCATTGGAGTATTGGGAACAATGAGCAGTTCTTC.

The chain carries TRBV5-4 and TRBJ2-5; D call uncertain. There are 15 residues in the CDR3. CDR1 is SGHNT, CDR2 YYREEE, per germline (reference sequence). Trimming removed 4 bases at V and 0 bases at J, with 13 bases between. This chain's CDR3 is CASSRSQGYQETQYF. CDR3 in DNA: TGTGCCAGCAGCCGCAGCCAAGGGTACCAAGAGACCCAGTACTTC. The variable domain in full, with the rest retrieved from reference TRBV5-4 and TRBJ2-5, is ETGVTQSPTHLIKTRGQQVTLRCSSQSGHNTVSWYQQALGQGPQFIFQYYREEENGRGNFPPRFSGLQFPNYSSELNVNALELDDSALYLCASSRSQGYQETQYFGPGTRLLVL.

The chain is built from TRBV5-1 and TRBJ1-6; D might be TRBD1 (5 bases). Germline values: CDR1 SGHRS, CDR2 YFSETQ. The CDR3 consists of 15 residues. Trimming left V 1 base short and J 7 bases short, with 12 bases between. The DNA of the CDR3 is TGCGCCAGCAGCTTGCCGGCCCAGGGCAATTCACCCCTCCACTTT. Translated: CASSLPAQGNSPLHF.

A word on this clone: Other DNA sequences in the same sample also yield this CDR3. The rearrangement links TRBV7-9 to TRBJ2-5; no reliable D call. Germline CDR1 is SEHNR and CDR2 is FQNEAQ (reference sequence). V was pared by 0 bases and J by 1 base, with 6 bases between. The CDR3 length is 14 residues. The CDR3 nucleotides are TGTGCCAGCAGCTTAGCGGGCACCCAAGAGACCCAGTACTTC. It codes for CASSLAGTQETQYF.

The chain joins TRBV7-9 to TRBJ1-5, with D possibly matching TRBD1 (6 bases). The CDR3 is 17 residues long. Germline loops: CDR1 SEHNR, CDR2 FQNEAQ (reference sequence). Trimming pared 5 bases from V and 1 base from J, leaving 18 bases between. The CDR3 coding sequence is TGTGCCAGCAGCCTATCCACCGGGACAATGAGCAATCAGCCCCAGCATTTT. Translated: CASSLSTGTMSNQPQHF.

There are a few counts of this clone. In nucleotides, the CDR3 is TGTGCCAGCAGTTACCAGACAGGGCTAAGCTATGGCTACACCTTC. This encodes CASSYQTGLSYGYTF. The genes are TRBV6-5 and TRBJ1-2; 7 bases map to TRBD1. The CDR3 is 15 residues long. V gave up 2 bases and J gave up 4 bases; unmatched junction bases: 7. The germline V gene encodes CDR1 MNHEY and CDR2 SVGAGI.

The gene calls are TRBV6-5 and TRBJ2-2, with 8 bases lining up with TRBD1. The germline V gene has CDR1 MNHEY and CDR2 SVGAGI. This CDR3 region has 15 residues. V trimming: 4 bases; J trimming: 1 base; junction bases outside the gene matches: 2. The CDR3 DNA sequence: TGTGCCAGCAGTTTCGGGACAGGGAACACCGGGGAGCTGTTTTTT. It specifies CASSFGTGNTGELFF.

In this sample, this clone turned up a few times. The rearrangement links TRBV9 to TRBJ1-6; TRBD1 matches at 9 bases. With V trimmed by 3 bases and J by 7 bases, 5 bases remained unmatched. This CDR3 is built from 15 residues. Germline V gene sequence: CDR1 SGDLS, CDR2 YYNGEE. DNA for the CDR3: TGTGCCAGCAGCGCGGAGGGACAGGGAAATTCACCCCTCCACTTT. It is translated as CASSAEGQGNSPLHF.

This clone was counted a few times. The rearrangement uses TRBV7-2 and TRBJ2-7, with 7 nucleotides matching TRBD1. The CDR3 totals 15 residues. Germline V lookup: CDR1 SGHTA, CDR2 FQGNSA. V gave up 3 bases and J gave up 2 bases; unmatched junction bases: 7. The CDR3 is CASSFGTADTYEQYF. The CDR3 bases are TGTGCCAGCAGCTTCGGGACAGCGGACACCTACGAGCAGTACTTC.

This clone has a single count. The chain joins TRBV7-2 to TRBJ1-5, with a possible D match to TRBD1 (5 bases). The CDR3 runs to 19 residues. CDR1 SGHTA and CDR2 FQGNSA come from the germline V gene. V lost 4 bases and J lost 0, with 22 bases in between. Here the CDR3 reads CASSSRQTQAPYSNQPQHF. The CDR3 bases are TGTGCCAGCAGCTCGCGACAGACCCAAGCCCCTTATAGCAATCAGCCCCAGCATTTT. Complete variable domain (other parts from reference TRBV7-2 and TRBJ1-5): GAGVSQSPSNKVTEKGKDVELRCDPISGHTALYWYRQSLGQGLEFLIYFQGNSAPDKSGLPSDRFSAERTGGSVSTLTIQRTQQEDSAVYLCASSSRQTQAPYSNQPQHFGDGTRLSIL.

The chain joins TRBV7-9 to TRBJ2-3; a possible D gene is TRBD2 (5 bases). CDR1 is SEHNR and CDR2 is FQNEAQ in the germline V gene (reference sequence). Trimming took 5 bases from V and 4 from J, leaving 10 bases between them. The CDR3 extends over 13 amino acids. The CDR3 DNA is TGTGCCAGCAGCACCGGGATTTCAGATACGCAGTATTTT. Translation gives CASSTGISDTQYF.

The CDR3 DNA reads TGTGCCAGCAGCTTACCTAAGGGACTAGCGGGGGAAGAGACCCAGTACTTC. Translated: CASSLPKGLAGEETQYF. This chain joins TRBV7-9 and TRBJ2-5; TRBD2 matches 14 bases. This CDR3 region has 17 residues. J lost 3 bases, V lost 2 bases, and 5 bases had no gene match. Germline assignment: CDR1 SEHNR and CDR2 FQNEAQ (reference sequence). Variable domain in full (rest from reference TRBV7-9 and TRBJ2-5): DTGVSQNPRHKITKRGQNVTFRCDPISEHNRLYWYRQTLGQGPEFLTYFQNEAQLEKSRLLSDRFSAERPKGSFSTLEIQRTEQGDSAMYLCASSLPKGLAGEETQYFGPGTRLLVL.

V is TRBV27 and J is TRBJ1-6; 8 bases align to TRBD1. Trimming at V came to 6 bases and at J to 11 bases, leaving 9 bases not matched to a gene. The V gene's germline CDR1 is MNHEY and CDR2 SMNVEV (reference sequence). The CDR3 spans 14 residues. The DNA of the CDR3 is TGTGCCAGCAGCCGCACAGGGGGTTTTGCACCCCTCCACTTT. This codes for CASSRTGGFAPLHF.

V usage is TRBV15 and J usage is TRBJ2-7, with a possible D match to TRBD2 (7 bases). This CDR3 contains 17 residues. Germline CDR1 reads LNHNV; CDR2 reads YYDKDF (reference sequence). V lost 3 bases to trimming and J lost 2 bases, with 20 bases between them. CDR3 sequence reads: CATSSPWAGAFTYEQYF. CDR3 nucleotides: TGTGCCACCAGCAGCCCCTGGGCGGGGGCGTTCACCTACGAGCAGTACTTC.

The chain employs TRBV27 and TRBJ1-6; 8 nucleotides align to TRBD1. The V segment lost 7 bases and the J segment 10 bases; nucleotides outside the gene matches: 12. There are 15 residues in the CDR3. CDR1 and CDR2 from the germline V gene are MNHEY and SMNVEV (reference sequence). The CDR3, as DNA: TGTGCCAGCAACACGGACAGGGAGGTGAACTCACCCCTCCACTTT. Protein product: CASNTDREVNSPLHF.

The CDR3 loop reads CASSPNPSRSYEQYF. CDR3 bases: TGTGCCAGCAGCCCTAACCCCTCGAGGTCATACGAGCAGTACTTC. The chain links TRBV7-2 to TRBJ2-7; D call uncertain. Germline V gives CDR1 SGHTA, CDR2 FQGNSA. The CDR3 consists of 15 residues. Trimming stripped 5 bases from V and 4 bases from J, with 18 bases between. Variable domain in full (rest from reference TRBV7-2 and TRBJ2-7): GAGVSQSPSNKVTEKGKDVELRCDPISGHTALYWYRQSLGQGLEFLIYFQGNSAPDKSGLPSDRFSAERTGGSVSTLTIQRTQQEDSAVYLCASSPNPSRSYEQYFGPGTRLTVT.